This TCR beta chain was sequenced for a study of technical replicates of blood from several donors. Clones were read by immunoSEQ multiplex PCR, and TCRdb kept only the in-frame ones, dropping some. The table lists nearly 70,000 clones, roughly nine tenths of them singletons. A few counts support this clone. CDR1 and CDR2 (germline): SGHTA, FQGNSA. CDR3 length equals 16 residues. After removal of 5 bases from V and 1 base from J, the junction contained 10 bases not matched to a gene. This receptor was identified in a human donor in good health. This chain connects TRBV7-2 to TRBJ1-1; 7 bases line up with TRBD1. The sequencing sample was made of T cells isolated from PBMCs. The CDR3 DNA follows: TGTGCCAGCAGCGGGCGGAAACAGGGGAAGAACACTGAAGCTTTCTTT. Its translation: CASSGRKQGKNTEAFF.